Listed here are 29 T cell receptor beta chains from one sample, sequenced in a study of read filtering for tumor transcriptome and immune sequencing. From 300 to 450 ng of RNA, a library with molecular barcoded alpha/delta and beta/gamma adaptors was made. TCRdb passed the reads through MiXCR, listing each CDR3 protein once. The sample shows about 62,000 distinct CDR3 sequences, roughly 18% of them seen only once. Sequencing was carried out using a population of CD138-negative cells sorted from bone marrow. The receptor set was obtained from a donor aged 40 or older with multiple myeloma.

The DNA for the CDR3 is TGTGCCAGCAGCCCTATGGTGGCGGGGGGGGACTGGGAGACCCAGTACTTC. Its translation: CASSPMVAGGDWETQYF. The chain is built from TRBV3-1 and TRBJ2-5, with 9 nucleotides matching TRBD2. Germline CDR1 and CDR2: LGHDT and YNNKEL (reference sequence). The CDR3 extends over 17 amino acids. J was trimmed by 5 bases and V by 4 bases; bases with no gene match: 14.

In this sample, this clonotype turned up a few times. Given a much more abundant clone one base away, this may be a read error. The rearrangement links TRBV29-1 to TRBJ2-1; D is perhaps TRBD1 or TRBD2 (5 bases each). V was clipped by 8 bases and J by 0 bases, with 14 bases between them. Germline CDR1 SQVTM, CDR2 ANQGSEA. CDR3 length: 14 amino acids. The CDR3 reads CSFLGRGSYNEQFF. CDR3 sequence (DNA): TGCAGCTTTCTGGGACGGGGCTCCTACAATGAGCAGTTCTTC.

This clonotype was counted ten times or more. The J gene is TRBJ2-1, the V gene TRBV5-4; 7 nucleotides align to TRBD2. CDR1 and CDR2 from the germline V gene are SGHNT and YYREEE (reference sequence). Germline trimming cut 4 bases from V and 1 base from J; bases unmatched to any gene: 5. The CDR3 loop spans 15 amino acids. The CDR3 loop is CASSPGGLSYNEQFF. CDR3 DNA sequence: TGTGCCAGCAGCCCGGGGGGTCTTTCCTACAATGAGCAGTTCTTC.

This clonotype was seen repeatedly, ten times or more. This chain joins TRBV3-1 and TRBJ2-5; D remains unclear. This CDR3 has 15 residues. The V gene lost 3 bases and the J gene lost 0 bases, with 11 bases spanning the gap. CDR1 and CDR2 (germline): LGHDT, YNNKEL (reference sequence). In DNA, the CDR3 is TGTGCCAGCAGCCAGATTAAGGAAAACCAAGAGACCCAGTACTTC. Translation gives CASSQIKENQETQYF.

The sample holds a few counts of this clonotype. CDR3 DNA: TGTGCCACCAGCATTTGGGAAAGCACAGATACGCAGTATTTT. This sequence encodes CATSIWESTDTQYF. J is TRBJ2-3 and V is TRBV15; unclear D gene. The germline gives CDR1 LNHNV, CDR2 YYDKDF (reference sequence). This CDR3 has 14 amino acids. V was pared by 4 bases and J by 0 bases, with 8 bases between. The full variable domain, completed using reference TRBV15 and TRBJ2-3, is DAMVIQNPRYQVTQFGKPVTLSCSQTLNHNVMYWYQQKSSQAPKLLFHYYDKDFNNEADTPDNFQSRRPNTSFCFLDIRSPGLGDTAMYLCATSIWESTDTQYFGPGTRLTVL.

Ten or more counts support this clonotype. One end of the junction is discordant with germline, which a read error may explain. The J gene is TRBJ2-7, the V gene TRBV27; no reliable D call. Germline CDR1 and CDR2: MNHEY and SMNVEV (reference sequence). There are 9 residues in the CDR3. The CDR3 sequence is CASSFAARF. The CDR3 DNA reads as TGTGCCAGCAGTTTCGCAGCCCGCTTC.

This clonotype was observed at least ten times. The rearrangement uses TRBV3-2 and TRBJ2-3. TRBV3-2 is marked as a pseudogene. The CDR3 is 15 amino acids. CDR3 nucleotide sequence: TGTGCCAGCAGCCAAACAATCCACTTCGGAGATACGCAGTATTTT. Protein product: CASSQTIHFGDTQYF.

This clonotype was recorded at least ten times. V usage is TRBV30 and J usage is TRBJ1-5; 8 bases are shared with TRBD1. The CDR3 spans 18 residues. Per the germline V gene, CDR1 is GTSNPN and CDR2 is SVGIG (reference sequence). With V trimmed by 1 base and J by 2 bases, 13 bases remained unmatched. The CDR3, as DNA: TGTGCCTGGAGTGGGGGTTTACATGGACAGGGTGGCAATCAGCCCCAGCATTTT. As protein: CAWSGGLHGQGGNQPQHF. The full variable domain, completed using reference TRBV30 and TRBJ1-5, is SQTIHQWPATLVQPVGSPLSLECTVEGTSNPNLYWYRQAAGRGLQLLFYSVGIGQISSEVPQNLSASRPQDRQFILSSKKLLLSDSGFYLCAWSGGLHGQGGNQPQHFGDGTRLSIL.

This clonotype appeared many times. This chain's CDR3 is CASSPSGTPSSYEQYF. The CDR3 nucleotides read TGTGCCAGCAGTCCTAGCGGGACACCCTCATCCTACGAGCAGTACTTC. V is TRBV6-2 or TRBV6-3 and J is TRBJ2-7; 9 bases line up with TRBD2. Germline V gives CDR1 MNHEY, CDR2 SVGEGT. The CDR3 covers 16 residues. V lost 5 bases and J lost 1; bases outside the gene matches: 9.

V and J are TRBV27 and TRBJ2-2; D gene ambiguous. Per the germline V gene, CDR1 is MNHEY and CDR2 is SMNVEV (reference sequence). Trimming stripped 3 bases from V and 5 bases from J, with 10 bases between. CDR3 length equals 14 residues. Here the CDR3 DNA reads TGTGCCAGCAGTTTCTCTACTTATACCGGGGAGCTGTTTTTT. This encodes CASSFSTYTGELFF.

The CDR3 DNA follows: TGCGCCAGCAACCCGGACCGCTCCTTGAGAGGCTACACCTTC. This codes for CASNPDRSLRGYTF. The chain couples TRBV5-1 to TRBJ1-2; no clear D gene. CDR3 length: 14 residues. CDR1 SGHRS and CDR2 YFSETQ come from the germline V gene. Trimming removed 6 bases from V and 8 bases from J, with 20 bases in between.

The sample holds many counts of this clonotype. The chain combines TRBV7-8 with TRBJ1-1, with D perhaps matching TRBD1 (5 bases). This CDR3 is 13 amino acids long. Germline V lookup: CDR1 SGHVS, CDR2 FQNEAQ. Trimming stripped 1 base from V and 10 bases from J, with 13 bases between. The CDR3 loop is CASSLVEGRVAFF. In DNA form, the CDR3 reads TGTGCCAGCAGCTTAGTAGAGGGCAGGGTAGCTTTCTTT.

Regarding this clonotype: With a much larger clone just one base away, this may be a read error. V and J are TRBV11-3 and TRBJ2-2; weak D call: TRBD2 (6 bases). There are 14 residues in the CDR3. Germline lookup yields CDR1 SGHNT and CDR2 YENEEA. CDR3 sequence: CASSLGGYGGELCF. In DNA form, the CDR3 reads TGTGCCAGCAGCTTAGGAGGGTACGGCGGGGAGCTGTGTTTT.

This clonotype was counted at least ten times. The V gene is TRBV18, the J gene TRBJ2-2, with D possibly matching TRBD2 (6 bases). Germline V gene data show CDR1 as KGHSH and CDR2 as LQKENI. Trimming took off 1 base at V and 0 bases at J, with 9 bases between the two ends. The CDR3 spans 16 residues. Here the CDR3 reads CASSPLADTNTGELFF. CDR3 coding DNA: TGTGCCAGCTCACCACTAGCGGACACGAACACCGGGGAGCTGTTTTTT.

In regard to this clonotype: This clone may be a read error of a much larger clone one base away. The chain has TRBV18 and TRBJ2-7; 9 bases map to TRBD2. The V segment lost 4 bases and the J segment 8 bases; nucleotides outside the gene matches: 9. Per the germline V gene, CDR1 is KGHSH and CDR2 is LQKENI. This CDR3 contains 14 residues. The CDR3 DNA follows: TGTGCCAGCTCACAGGCTAGCGGGGAGGTCAAGCAGTACTTC. Encoded protein: CASSQASGEVKQYF.

This clonotype is labeled large. V gene TRBV7-2 combines with J gene TRBJ2-7, with 7 bases that match TRBD1. The CDR3 contains 14 residues. Germline-derived CDR1 and CDR2 are SGHTA and FQGNSA. The J segment lost 4 bases and the V segment lost 5 bases, leaving 8 bases of the junction unmatched. The CDR3, as DNA: TGTGCCAGCAGCCCGCCGGGACAGTTTTACGAGCAGTACTTC. Its translation is CASSPPGQFYEQYF.

This clonotype was observed many times. The DNA of the CDR3 is TGTGCCAGCAGTTGGGGGGACATCTACGAGCAGTACTTC. This gives the protein CASSWGDIYEQYF. V usage is TRBV6-2 or TRBV6-3 and J usage is TRBJ2-7; TRBD1 or TRBD2 may be the D gene (6 bases each). Trimming removed 4 bases from V and 3 bases from J, with 10 bases in between. The CDR3 runs 13 residues. CDR1 MNHEY and CDR2 SVGEGT come from the germline V gene.

Many counts were recorded for this clonotype. The chain is built from TRBV28 and TRBJ2-5; D remains unclear. V dropped 2 bases and J dropped 5 bases, with 9 bases sitting between them. CDR1 and CDR2 (germline): MDHEN, SYDVKM. The CDR3 has 13 residues. For the CDR3, the DNA is TGTGCCAGCAGTTTAGGTAGGCCGGAGACCCAGTACTTC. Translated, it gives CASSLGRPETQYF.

This clonotype showed up just a few times. V usage is TRBV4-2 and J usage is TRBJ2-1; 10 bases are a match to TRBD2. Germline CDR1 reads LGHNA; CDR2 reads YNFKEQ. The CDR3 is 15 amino acids. V shed 4 bases and J 9 bases; nucleotides not matched to a gene: 9. The CDR3 bases are TGTGCCAGCAGCCCCGGGCTAGCGGGGGAGAGTGAGCAGTTCTTC. Translated, it gives CASSPGLAGESEQFF.

Ten or more counts support this clonotype. The rearrangement links TRBV20-1 to TRBJ1-1, with TRBD1 as a possible D gene (5 bases). Germline CDR1 and CDR2: DFQATT and SNEGSKA (reference sequence). CDR3 length: 14 residues. The V gene lost 0 bases and the J gene lost 1 base, with 9 bases spanning the gap. As DNA, the CDR3 is TGCAGTGCTAGAGATGGCAGGGCGAACACTGAAGCTTTCTTT. This translates into CSARDGRANTEAFF.

Many counts were recorded for this clonotype. The chain uses TRBV20-1 and TRBJ1-1; TRBD1 might be the D (5 bases). The CDR3 extends over 14 amino acids. The V gene lost 1 base and the J gene lost 0 bases, with 9 bases spanning the gap. Germline V gene sequence: CDR1 DFQATT, CDR2 SNEGSKA (reference sequence). CDR3 coding DNA: TGCAGTGCTAGAGCAGGGTCTCTGAACACTGAAGCTTTCTTT. Translation gives CSARAGSLNTEAFF.

This clonotype was observed at least ten times. The V call is TRBV4-2, the J call TRBJ1-1; D gene uncertain. The germline V gene encodes CDR1 LGHNA and CDR2 YNFKEQ. CDR3 length equals 14 residues. With 0 bases removed from V and 1 base from J, the gap between germline ends came to 6 bases. In nucleotides, the CDR3 is TGTGCCAGCAGCCAAGATTTAGAGAACACTGAAGCTTTCTTT. This gives the protein CASSQDLENTEAFF.

This clonotype was counted many times. The V gene is TRBV7-2, the J gene TRBJ2-1; TRBD2 matches 8 bases. The CDR3 consists of 18 residues. After removal of 0 bases from V and 6 bases from J, the junction contained 13 bases not matched to a gene. The germline V gene encodes CDR1 SGHTA and CDR2 FQGNSA. The CDR3 sequence is CASSLAARAGGRINEQFF. Written as DNA, the CDR3 is TGTGCCAGCAGCTTAGCTGCGCGGGCGGGGGGTCGGATCAATGAGCAGTTCTTC.

This clonotype has at least ten counts. The chain combines TRBV20-1 with TRBJ2-1; D is unclear. The germline V gene encodes CDR1 DFQATT and CDR2 SNEGSKA (reference sequence). The V and J ends lost 3 bases and 3 bases respectively, with 12 bases between them. The CDR3 spans 14 residues. The CDR3 DNA reads as TGCAGTGCTAGCCCGAACCTCCTCTACAATGAGCAGTTCTTC. This gives the protein CSASPNLLYNEQFF.

CDR3 DNA: TGCAGTGCTAGAGGGGGCGGGCCTAGCACAGATACGCAGTATTTT. Its protein product is CSARGGGPSTDTQYF. The chain is built from TRBV20-1 and TRBJ2-3, with D tentatively TRBD1 or TRBD2 (5 bases each). The CDR3 is 15 amino acids. Trimming pared 1 base from V and 0 bases from J, leaving 11 bases between. The germline CDR1 and CDR2 sequences are DFQATT and SNEGSKA (reference sequence).

This clonotype occurred once. J is TRBJ2-1 and V is TRBV9, with 7 bases aligning to TRBD2. CDR3 length: 16 amino acids. V trimming: 3 bases; J trimming: 1 base; junction bases outside the gene matches: 7. Germline values: CDR1 SGDLS, CDR2 YYNGEE. The CDR3 DNA reads as TGTGCCAGCAGCGCGGTGGGGCGGGGGTCCTACAATGAGCAGTTCTTC. This sequence encodes CASSAVGRGSYNEQFF. Looking up the rest from reference TRBV9 and TRBJ2-1 gives the full variable domain: DSGVTQTPKHLITATGQRVTLRCSPRSGDLSVYWYQQSLDQGLQFLIQYYNGEERAKGNILERFSAQQFPDLHSELNLSSLELGDSALYFCASSAVGRGSYNEQFFGPGTRLTVL.

This clonotype was counted at least ten times. The genes are TRBV5-1 and TRBJ2-2; 11 bases fit TRBD2. Germline CDR1 reads SGHRS; CDR2 reads YFSETQ. The junction had 4 bases not matched to a gene; V was cut back by 1 base and J by 5 bases. This CDR3 has 16 residues. The CDR3 reads CASSLSTSGATGELFF. DNA of the CDR3: TGCGCCAGCAGCTTGTCGACTAGCGGGGCAACCGGGGAGCTGTTTTTT.

This clonotype was seen at least ten times. This rearrangement joins TRBV30 to TRBJ2-1; D may be TRBD2 (6 bases). This CDR3 has 14 amino acids. The V gene's germline CDR1 is GTSNPN and CDR2 SVGIG (reference sequence). V gave up 5 bases and J gave up 4 bases, with 15 bases separating them. CDR3 loop: CAWGRGLSYNEQFF. As DNA, the CDR3 is TGTGCCTGGGGGCGGGGACTGTCATACAATGAGCAGTTCTTC. Together with reference TRBV30 and TRBJ2-1, the CDR3 gives the full variable domain: SQTIHQWPATLVQPVGSPLSLECTVEGTSNPNLYWYRQAAGRGLQLLFYSVGIGQISSEVPQNLSASRPQDRQFILSSKKLLLSDSGFYLCAWGRGLSYNEQFFGPGTRLTVL.

This clonotype was recorded at least ten times. V and J are TRBV10-2 and TRBJ2-1; perhaps TRBD1 as D (6 bases). Germline values: CDR1 WSHSY, CDR2 SAAADI. The ends were cut back, 5 bases at V and 15 bases at J, with 17 bases in the middle. The CDR3 sequence is 12 residues long. CDR3 coding DNA: TGCGCCAGCAGTCCCAATCGACAGGTTTGGTTCTTC. This gives the protein CASSPNRQVWFF.